The 32 T cell receptor beta chains below all came from one sample that was sequenced in a study of OX40 agonist ivuxolimab in advanced cancers. Libraries were prepared by immunoSEQ multiplex PCR; TCRdb keeps only in-frame clonotypes and omits some of them. The table includes more than 75,000 clones, more than 80% detected once. Sequences were derived from CD4+ or CD8+ T cells sorted from blood, sampled in a trial of the OX40 agonist ivuxolimab. These TCRs come from an adult with an advanced solid tumor such as melanoma, head and neck, liver or kidney cancer.

The gene calls are TRBV5-1 and TRBJ2-1, with 13 bases matching TRBD2. This CDR3 spans 15 amino acids. Germline V gene data show CDR1 as SGHRS and CDR2 as YFSETQ. The V segment lost 4 bases and the J segment 6 bases; nucleotides outside the gene matches: 4. The CDR3: CASSPGLAGANEQFF. CDR3 in DNA: TGCGCCAGCAGCCCCGGACTAGCGGGAGCCAATGAGCAGTTCTTC.

V is TRBV7-2 and J is TRBJ2-1; 14 positions match TRBD2. V trimming: 3 bases; J trimming: 6 bases; junction bases outside the gene matches: 4. Germline V lookup: CDR1 SGHTA, CDR2 FQGNSA. The CDR3 is 16 amino acids. CDR3 in amino acids: CASSFRLAGGPNEQFF. CDR3 nucleotide sequence: TGTGCCAGCAGCTTCAGACTAGCGGGAGGGCCCAATGAGCAGTTCTTC. Variable domain in full (rest from reference TRBV7-2 and TRBJ2-1): GAGVSQSPSNKVTEKGKDVELRCDPISGHTALYWYRQSLGQGLEFLIYFQGNSAPDKSGLPSDRFSAERTGGSVSTLTIQRTQQEDSAVYLCASSFRLAGGPNEQFFGPGTRLTVL.

The genes are TRBV7-9 and TRBJ1-2, with 11 nucleotides matching TRBD1. Germline CDR1 is SEHNR and CDR2 is FQNEAQ (reference sequence). CDR3 length equals 15 residues. V trimming: 5 bases; J trimming: 3 bases; junction bases outside the gene matches: 5. The CDR3 sequence: CASSTDRGRDYGYTF. In DNA form, the CDR3 reads TGTGCCAGCAGCACGGACAGGGGGCGCGACTATGGCTACACCTTC.

V gene TRBV7-9 combines with J gene TRBJ2-7; D may be TRBD2 (6 bases). Germline CDR1 and CDR2: SEHNR and FQNEAQ (reference sequence). Trimming pared 5 bases from V and 4 bases from J, leaving 15 bases between. CDR3 length: 14 amino acids. The CDR3 sequence: CASSQNSRGYEQYF. CDR3 nucleotides: TGTGCCAGCAGCCAAAACTCTCGGGGGTACGAGCAGTACTTC.

The J gene is TRBJ1-2, the V gene TRBV19; D is uncertain. The CDR3 contains 13 residues. The V gene lost 5 bases and the J gene lost 7 bases, with 14 bases spanning the gap. CDR1 and CDR2 from the germline V gene are LNHDA and SQIVND (reference sequence). CDR3: CASSLPQTGGYTF. Here the CDR3 DNA reads TGTGCCAGTAGTCTTCCCCAAACGGGTGGCTACACCTTC. The full variable domain, with the rest looked up from reference TRBV19 and TRBJ1-2, is DGGITQSPKYLFRKEGQNVTLSCEQNLNHDAMYWYRQDPGQGLRLIYYSQIVNDFQKGDIAEGYSVSREKKESFPLTVTSAQKNPTAFYLCASSLPQTGGYTFGSGTRLTVV.

This chain connects TRBV2 to TRBJ1-1; D might be TRBD1 (6 bases). Germline V CDR1 and CDR2: SNHLY, FYNNEI. The CDR3 runs to 13 residues. V was cut by 8 bases and J by 4 bases, with 14 bases left in between. The CDR3 region is CASLVDSFTEAFF. The CDR3 DNA is TGTGCCAGCTTGGTGGACAGTTTCACTGAAGCTTTCTTT.

For the CDR3, the DNA is TGTGCCAGCAGCTTAGGGGAGAACACTGAAGCTTTCTTT. Protein sequence: CASSLGENTEAFF. V is TRBV7-2 and J is TRBJ1-1; D is unresolved. V gave up 1 base and J gave up 1 base, with 4 bases separating them. Germline CDR1 SGHTA, CDR2 FQGNSA. The CDR3 is 13 residues long.

The chain has TRBV25-1 and TRBJ2-7, with unresolved D. V lost 4 bases and J 3 bases, leaving 7 bases between the germline ends. The CDR3 has 12 amino acids. Germline V gene lookup returns CDR1 MGHDK and CDR2 SYGVNS. CDR3 DNA sequence: TGTGCCAGCAGTGCATCGGGCTACGAGCAGTACTTC. It encodes CASSASGYEQYF.

The rearrangement uses TRBV4-1 and TRBJ2-6; either TRBD1 or TRBD2 may supply D (5 bases each). CDR1 and CDR2 from the germline V gene are MGHRA and YSYEKL. The CDR3 consists of 15 residues. Trimming left V 0 bases short and J 2 bases short, with 5 bases between. The CDR3 sequence: CASSQEGAGANVLTF. As DNA, the CDR3 is TGCGCCAGCAGCCAAGAGGGGGCTGGGGCCAACGTCCTGACTTTC.

This chain joins TRBV9 and TRBJ1-1; 9 nucleotides agree with TRBD1. Germline CDR1 and CDR2: SGDLS and YYNGEE. V dropped 4 bases and J dropped 10; count of bases not matched to a gene: 8. The CDR3 consists of 13 residues. CDR3 region: CASSPRGQGRAFF. DNA for the CDR3: TGTGCCAGCAGCCCCCGGGGACAGGGACGAGCTTTCTTT.

The genes are TRBV6-6 and TRBJ1-1; D unresolved. The V gene's germline CDR1 is MNHNY and CDR2 SVGAGI (reference sequence). The V gene lost 2 bases and the J gene lost 1 base, with 5 bases spanning the gap. This CDR3 is 13 amino acids long. The CDR3 DNA sequence: TGTGCCAGCAGTTACACGGAGAACACTGAAGCTTTCTTT. Protein sequence: CASSYTENTEAFF.

J is TRBJ1-6 and V is TRBV19; 10 bases align to TRBD1. This CDR3 has 15 amino acids. V trimming: 9 bases; J trimming: 7 bases; junction bases outside the gene matches: 9. Germline loops: CDR1 LNHDA, CDR2 SQIVND (reference sequence). CDR3 protein: CASHNWTGGNSPLHF. As DNA, the CDR3 is TGTGCCAGCCACAATTGGACAGGGGGGAATTCACCCCTCCACTTT.

The genes are TRBV7-2 and TRBJ2-5, with 9 bases identical to TRBD1. CDR3 length equals 15 residues. V gave up 5 bases and J gave up 3 bases; unmatched junction bases: 7. Germline values: CDR1 SGHTA, CDR2 FQGNSA. CDR3 in amino acids: CASSRPGTGKETQYF. CDR3 nucleotide sequence: TGTGCCAGCAGCCGTCCGGGGACAGGGAAAGAGACCCAGTACTTC.

This clone came up once. The gene calls are TRBV30 and TRBJ1-4; 9 bases agree with TRBD1. The CDR3 covers 15 residues. Trimming removed 4 bases from V and 11 bases from J; junction bases left unmatched: 14. Germline CDR1 is GTSNPN and CDR2 is SVGIG (reference sequence). For the CDR3, the DNA is TGTGCCTGGACACCCTCCGGGACAGGGAGAATGAAACTGTTTTTT. Its protein is CAWTPSGTGRMKLFF.

The rearrangement joins TRBV5-8 to TRBJ1-1; perhaps TRBD1 as D (5 bases). Per germline, CDR1 SGHTS and CDR2 YDEGEE. V lost 3 bases and J lost 4, with 10 bases in between. The CDR3 loop spans 13 amino acids. The CDR3 is CASSSTGRTEAFF. Written as DNA, the CDR3 is TGTGCCAGCAGCTCCACAGGCCGCACTGAAGCTTTCTTT.

This sequence joins TRBV29-1 and TRBJ1-2, with 7 bases lining up with TRBD1. The CDR3 is made up of 12 amino acids. V lost 7 bases, J lost 6 bases, and 8 bases stayed unmatched. From germline, CDR1 is SQVTM and CDR2 ANQGSEA. CDR3: CSGGGAADGYTF. The CDR3 bases are TGCAGCGGAGGGGGCGCGGCCGATGGCTACACCTTC.

The J gene is TRBJ2-3, the V gene TRBV18; 7 positions match TRBD1. The J segment lost 3 bases and the V segment lost 2 bases, leaving 2 bases of the junction unmatched. CDR1 is KGHSH and CDR2 is LQKENI in the germline V gene. This CDR3 region has 14 residues. In nucleotides, the CDR3 is TGTGCCAGCTCACCAAGGGGGCAGACAGATACGCAGTATTTT. This translates into CASSPRGQTDTQYF.

This clone has only one observation. The rearrangement uses TRBV14 and TRBJ2-7; the D gene is possibly TRBD2 (6 bases). The germline gives CDR1 SGHDN, CDR2 FVKESK. The CDR3 is 14 amino acids. V lost 1 base and J lost 3, with 10 bases in between. The CDR3: CASSQVPGDYEQYF. CDR3 nucleotide sequence: TGTGCCAGCAGCCAAGTACCGGGGGACTACGAGCAGTACTTC. The full variable domain, rest sourced from reference TRBV14 and TRBJ2-7, is EAGVTQFPSHSVIEKGQTVTLRCDPISGHDNLYWYRRVMGKEIKFLLHFVKESKQDESGMPNNRFLAERTGGTYSTLKVQPAELEDSGVYFCASSQVPGDYEQYFGPGTRLTVT.

This chain connects TRBV11-2 to TRBJ1-2; 11 nucleotides agree with TRBD1. This CDR3 comprises 15 residues. The V and J ends lost 5 bases and 5 bases, in that order; junction bases with no gene match: 7. Germline CDR1 and CDR2: SGHAT and FQNNGV. The CDR3 reads CASSLGQGAFYGYTF. Here the CDR3 DNA reads TGTGCCAGCAGCCTTGGACAGGGGGCATTTTATGGCTACACCTTC.

This clone showed up just once. The chain links TRBV7-9 to TRBJ1-2, with D tentatively TRBD1 (6 bases). With 1 base removed from V and 10 bases from J, the gap between germline ends came to 13 bases. The CDR3 runs to 13 residues. Germline assignment: CDR1 SEHNR and CDR2 FQNEAQ (reference sequence). CDR3 sequence (DNA): TGTGCCAGCAGCTTAGTTGGACAGCAGTTCTACACCTTC. This translates into CASSLVGQQFYTF.

This clone was observed a few times. The CDR3 sequence is CAWSGTGGFGQPQHF. The CDR3 DNA reads as TGTGCCTGGTCGGGGACAGGGGGATTCGGCCAGCCCCAGCATTTT. The chain carries TRBV30 and TRBJ1-5; 11 bases are a match to TRBD1. The J segment lost 7 bases and the V segment lost 5 bases, leaving 10 bases of the junction unmatched. Looked up from germline, CDR1 is GTSNPN and CDR2 is SVGIG (reference sequence). The CDR3 spans 15 residues.

The chain recombines TRBV11-2 with TRBJ2-2, with 9 positions matching TRBD2. This CDR3 is built from 15 residues. Germline CDR1 reads SGHAT; CDR2 reads FQNNGV. With 1 base clipped from V and 7 bases from J, the junction kept 4 bases outside the gene matches. The CDR3 loop reads CASSLAAGGFGELFF. The CDR3 DNA is TGTGCCAGCAGCTTAGCTGCGGGAGGGTTCGGGGAGCTGTTTTTT.

The chain recombines TRBV2 with TRBJ2-7; possibly TRBD1 for D (6 bases). The CDR3 spans 13 residues. Trimming took 7 bases from V and 1 from J, leaving 11 bases between them. CDR1 is SNHLY, CDR2 FYNNEI, per germline. CDR3 DNA sequence: TGTGCCAGCATGGGACACGTTTCCTACGAGCAGTACTTC. Protein sequence: CASMGHVSYEQYF.

This clone was observed a handful of times. The CDR3 region is CASSPRDGAKNIQYF. The CDR3 nucleotides read TGTGCCAGCAGTCCTAGGGACGGGGCCAAAAACATTCAGTACTTC. The gene calls are TRBV6-1 and TRBJ2-4, with D tentatively TRBD1 or TRBD2 (5 bases each). Trimming pared 5 bases from V and 1 base from J, leaving 12 bases between. This CDR3 has 15 residues. CDR1 is MNHNS and CDR2 is SASEGT in the germline V gene.

V and J are TRBV4-1 and TRBJ1-4; possible D gene TRBD1, 6 bases. The V end lost 2 bases, the J end lost 8 bases, and 18 bases lay between the germline ends. The CDR3 consists of 16 residues. In germline, CDR1 is MGHRA, CDR2 YSYEKL. The CDR3 nucleotides read TGCGCCAGCAGCCAACCGACAGGTCGGGAGTGGGAAAAACTGTTTTTT. This codes for CASSQPTGREWEKLFF.

CDR3 DNA sequence: TGTGCCAGCAGCTTGTCTCCTAGCAATCAGCCCCAGCATTTT. Protein: CASSLSPSNQPQHF. This chain uses TRBV7-2 with TRBJ1-5; D remains unclear. The germline V and J ends were trimmed by 3 bases and 0 bases, with 6 bases remaining between them. This CDR3 has 14 amino acids. The germline V gene encodes CDR1 SGHTA and CDR2 FQGNSA.

The chain has TRBV28 and TRBJ2-1, with TRBD2 matching 10 bases. Germline trimming cut 6 bases from V and 7 bases from J; bases unmatched to any gene: 12. The CDR3 contains 16 residues. The germline gives CDR1 MDHEN, CDR2 SYDVKM. CDR3 coding DNA: TGTGCCAGCAGCCAACGCCGACTAGCGGGCAGTAATGAGCAGTTCTTC. This translates into CASSQRRLAGSNEQFF.

This rearrangement joins TRBV10-2 to TRBJ1-2, with D unclear. CDR1 is WSHSY and CDR2 is SAAADI in the germline V gene. The CDR3 is 14 residues long. Deletions cut 7 bases from V and 0 bases from J, with 12 bases between. The CDR3 loop is CASTPKPSNYGYTF. The CDR3 DNA reads TGCGCCAGCACCCCGAAGCCCTCTAACTATGGCTACACCTTC.

The V and J genes are TRBV5-6 and TRBJ2-7; the D call may be TRBD1 or TRBD2 (5 bases each). The V gene's germline CDR1 is SGHDT and CDR2 YYEEEE. Between the trimmed V and J ends, which lost 4 bases and 7 bases, there was a span of 21 bases. This CDR3 contains 15 residues. This CDR3 reads CASSRGSGRTNEQYF. The DNA of the CDR3 is TGTGCCAGCAGCAGGGGATCGGGACGCACTAATGAGCAGTACTTC.

This sequence joins TRBV7-9 and TRBJ1-4; D unresolved. The CDR3 sequence is 15 residues long. Per the germline V gene, CDR1 is SEHNR and CDR2 is FQNEAQ (reference sequence). V lost 8 bases and J lost 7, with 20 bases in between. CDR3 nucleotides: TGTGCCAGCCAAACCTCACCGGGGTGGGGTGAAAAACTGTTTTTT. Amino acids: CASQTSPGWGEKLFF.

V gene TRBV27 combines with J gene TRBJ1-1; 7 nucleotides match TRBD1. V lost 6 bases to trimming and J lost 0 bases; unmatched junction nucleotides: 4. From germline, CDR1 is MNHEY and CDR2 SMNVEV (reference sequence). CDR3 size: 14 residues. CDR3 sequence (DNA): TGTGCCAGCAGCTATGACAGGGTGAACACTGAAGCTTTCTTT. It encodes CASSYDRVNTEAFF.

The rearrangement joins TRBV6-5 to TRBJ2-7, with D perhaps matching TRBD2 (6 bases). CDR3 size: 15 residues. The germline V and J ends were trimmed by 5 bases and 2 bases, with 16 bases remaining between them. Per germline, CDR1 MNHEY and CDR2 SVGAGI. The CDR3: CASSTRDSGTYEQYF. CDR3 in DNA: TGTGCCAGCAGTACTAGGGACTCCGGAACCTACGAGCAGTACTTC.